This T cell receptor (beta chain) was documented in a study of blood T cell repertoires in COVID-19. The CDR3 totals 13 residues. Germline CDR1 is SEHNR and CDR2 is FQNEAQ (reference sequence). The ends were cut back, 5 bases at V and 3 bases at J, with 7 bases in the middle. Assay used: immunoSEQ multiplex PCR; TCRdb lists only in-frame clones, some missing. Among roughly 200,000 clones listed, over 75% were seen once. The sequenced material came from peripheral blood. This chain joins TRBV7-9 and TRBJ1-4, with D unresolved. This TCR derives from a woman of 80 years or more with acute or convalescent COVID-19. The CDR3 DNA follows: TGTGCCAGCAGCCCCTCGGCTAATGAAAAACTGTTTTTT. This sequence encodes CASSPSANEKLFF.